In this sample, the clone carrying this T cell receptor beta chain turned up many times. Its antigen is not known. TCRdb reprocessed the 5' RACE reads via MiXCR and lists one record per CDR3 protein. The table has around 100,000 distinct CDR3 sequences, roughly 8.9% seen once. With 3 bases clipped from V and 2 bases from J, the junction kept 2 bases outside the gene matches. Per the germline V gene, CDR1 is SGHRS and CDR2 is YFSETQ. The CDR3 loop spans 14 amino acids. This entry belongs to a study of T cells after yellow fever vaccination. General study findings and limits: The study re-detected most primary-vaccination clones after the booster (about 95% CD4, almost 90% CD8).

This rearrangement joins TRBV5-1 to TRBJ1-5; 7 positions agree with TRBD1. The TCR comes from a man between 25 and 39 years old who received the YFV17D yellow fever vaccine. The sequencing here drew on CD8+ T cells sorted from PBMCs, taken 45 days after the yellow fever booster vaccination. The CDR3: CASSSGQGNQPQHF. As DNA, the CDR3 is TGCGCCAGCAGCTCAGGACAGGGCAATCAGCCCCAGCATTTT.